Below are 8 T cell receptor beta chains sequenced from a single sample in a study of blood T cell repertoires in COVID-19 (dated by TCRdb to the early 2020s). Library construction relied on the immunoSEQ multiplex PCR assay. TCRdb took this table from immuneACCESS and kept in-frame rearrangements with V and J called. Such tables lack part of the clones; where checked against another copy, unresolved V genes explain under half of the gap, and the rest is unexplained. Here the sample has 200,000 to 250,000 clones; about 89% occur a single time. The ten largest clones take up approximately 2% of the sample. The sample was PBMCs or T cells enriched from blood (not recorded which). These receptors originate from a woman younger than 30 who had recovered from COVID-19.

The V and J genes are TRBV4-2 and TRBJ2-2; 8 bases map to TRBD2. The J segment lost 3 bases and the V segment lost 4 bases, leaving 4 bases of the junction unmatched. CDR3 length: 15 residues. Looked up from germline, CDR1 is LGHNA and CDR2 is YNFKEQ. CDR3 loop: CASSRSAGDTGELFF. The CDR3 coding sequence is TGTGCCAGCAGCCGATCAGCGGGGGACACCGGGGAGCTGTTTTTT.

The V and J genes are TRBV5-1 and TRBJ2-1; 9 nucleotides align to TRBD1. The ends lost 7 bases at V and 2 bases at J; junction bases unmatched: 10. CDR1 and CDR2 (germline): SGHRS, YFSETQ. The CDR3 length is 16 residues. The CDR3: CASGMRGQGPYNEQFF. CDR3 bases: TGCGCCAGCGGGATGAGGGGACAGGGACCCTACAATGAGCAGTTCTTC.

The chain combines TRBV29-1 with TRBJ2-3, with 10 bases that match TRBD1. Per germline, CDR1 SQVTM and CDR2 ANQGSEA. This CDR3 contains 14 residues. Germline trimming cut 7 bases from V and 5 bases from J; bases unmatched to any gene: 9. Here the CDR3 reads CSAGTGAKGDTQYF. In DNA, the CDR3 is TGCAGCGCGGGGACAGGGGCGAAGGGAGATACGCAGTATTTT.

The chain links TRBV24-1 to TRBJ1-5, with D uncertain. Trimming stripped 3 bases from V and 5 bases from J, with 13 bases between. Germline CDR1 reads KGHDR; CDR2 reads SFDVKD. The CDR3 runs 15 residues. The CDR3: CATSDPRTSDQPQHF. CDR3 in DNA: TGTGCCACCAGTGATCCGAGAACGTCGGATCAGCCCCAGCATTTT.

This clone has a handful of counts. The chain uses TRBV7-9 and TRBJ2-7; D is ambiguous. The germline CDR1 and CDR2 sequences are SEHNR and FQNEAQ (reference sequence). Trimming pared 3 bases from V and 3 bases from J, leaving 3 bases between. This CDR3 comprises 11 residues. The CDR3 loop reads CASSFSYEQYF. DNA of the CDR3: TGTGCCAGCAGCTTCAGCTACGAGCAGTACTTC. The full variable domain, completed using reference TRBV7-9 and TRBJ2-7, is DTGVSQNPRHKITKRGQNVTFRCDPISEHNRLYWYRQTLGQGPEFLTYFQNEAQLEKSRLLSDRFSAERPKGSFSTLEIQRTEQGDSAMYLCASSFSYEQYFGPGTRLTVT.

The CDR3 DNA sequence: TGTGCCAGCAGCTCCCGGGACAGGGGCTACGAGCAGTACTTC. It translates to CASSSRDRGYEQYF. This sequence joins TRBV7-6 and TRBJ2-7; 10 bases are a match to TRBD1. Losses at the gene ends were 4 bases for V and 3 bases for J; bases not matched to a gene: 3. The CDR3 contains 14 residues. Per germline, CDR1 SGHVS and CDR2 FNYEAQ.

This clone has only one observation. The chain couples TRBV3-1 (or the pseudogene TRBV3-2) to TRBJ1-3; D gene unclear. The V gene lost 4 bases and the J gene lost 3 bases, with 13 bases spanning the gap. The CDR3 sequence is 15 residues long. Germline V gene sequence: CDR1 LGHDT, CDR2 YNNKEL (reference sequence). The CDR3 region is CASSPTGEGGNTIYF. Written as DNA, the CDR3 is TGTGCCAGCAGCCCCACCGGAGAGGGTGGAAACACCATATATTTT.

The chain carries TRBV18 and TRBJ1-1; TRBD1 agrees at 9 bases. Germline CDR1 and CDR2: KGHSH and LQKENI. Trimming took 4 bases from V and 0 from J; bases not matched to a gene: 6. The CDR3 loop spans 16 amino acids. The CDR3 loop is CASSRRQGELNTEAFF. The CDR3 coding sequence is TGTGCCAGCTCACGCCGACAGGGGGAGCTGAACACTGAAGCTTTCTTT.